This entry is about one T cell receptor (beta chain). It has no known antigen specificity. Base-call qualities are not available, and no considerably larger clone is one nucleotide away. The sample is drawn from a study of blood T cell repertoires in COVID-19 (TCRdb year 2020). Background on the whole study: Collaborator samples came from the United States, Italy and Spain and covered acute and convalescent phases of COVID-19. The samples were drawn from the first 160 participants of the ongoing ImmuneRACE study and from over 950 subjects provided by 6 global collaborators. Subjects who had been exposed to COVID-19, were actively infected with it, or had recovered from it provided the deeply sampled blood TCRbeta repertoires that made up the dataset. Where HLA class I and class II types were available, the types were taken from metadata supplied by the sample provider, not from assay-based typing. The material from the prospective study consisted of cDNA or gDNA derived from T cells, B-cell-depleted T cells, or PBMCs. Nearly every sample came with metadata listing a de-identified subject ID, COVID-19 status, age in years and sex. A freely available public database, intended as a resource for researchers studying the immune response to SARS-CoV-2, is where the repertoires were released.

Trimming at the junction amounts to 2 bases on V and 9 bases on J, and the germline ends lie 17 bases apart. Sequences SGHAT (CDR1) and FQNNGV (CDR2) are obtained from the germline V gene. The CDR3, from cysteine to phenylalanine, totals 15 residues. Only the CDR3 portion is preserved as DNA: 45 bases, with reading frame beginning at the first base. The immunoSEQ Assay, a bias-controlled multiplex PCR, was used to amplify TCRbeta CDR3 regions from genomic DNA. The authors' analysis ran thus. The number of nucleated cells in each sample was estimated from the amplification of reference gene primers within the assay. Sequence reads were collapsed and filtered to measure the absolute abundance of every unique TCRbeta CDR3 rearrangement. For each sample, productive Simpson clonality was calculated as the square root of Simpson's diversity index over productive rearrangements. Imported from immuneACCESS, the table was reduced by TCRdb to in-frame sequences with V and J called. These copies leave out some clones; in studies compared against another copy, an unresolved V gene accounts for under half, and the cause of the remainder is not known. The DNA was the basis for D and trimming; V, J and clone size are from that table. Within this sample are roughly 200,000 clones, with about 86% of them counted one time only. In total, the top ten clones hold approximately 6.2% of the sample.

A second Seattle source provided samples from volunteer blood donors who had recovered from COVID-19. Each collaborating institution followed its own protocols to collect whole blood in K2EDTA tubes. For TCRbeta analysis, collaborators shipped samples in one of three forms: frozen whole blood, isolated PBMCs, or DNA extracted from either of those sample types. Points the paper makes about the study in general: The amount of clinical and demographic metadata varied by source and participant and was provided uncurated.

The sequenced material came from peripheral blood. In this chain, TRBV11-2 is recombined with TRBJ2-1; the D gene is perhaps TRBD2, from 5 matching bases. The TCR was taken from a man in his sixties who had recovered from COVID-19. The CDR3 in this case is CASSLITSPAIEQFF. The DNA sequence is TGTGCCAGCAGCTTAATCACTAGTCCCGCGATTGAGCAGTTCTTC. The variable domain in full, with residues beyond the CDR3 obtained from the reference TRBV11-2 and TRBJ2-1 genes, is EAGVAQSPRYKIIEKRQSVAFWCNPISGHATLYWYQQILGQGPKLLIQFQNNGVVDDSQLPKDRFSAERLKGVDSTLKIQPAKLEDSAVYLCASSLITSPAIEQFFGPGTRLTVL.